The rows below give T cell receptor beta chains drawn from one sample of a study of cytomegalovirus exposure and HLA in healthy donors. TCRdb's copy holds only in-frame clones and misses some; the assay was immunoSEQ multiplex PCR. The repertoire holds 120,000 to 150,000 clones, with 88% as singletons. The specimen was PBMCs. These receptors all come from a woman in her thirties or forties in good health and CMV-seronegative. Both conserved end residues are part of each CDR3. The order of the fields is J gene, D gene, V gene, clone size, CDR3 protein, CDR3 DNA. A D gene is named only where the DNA matches it firmly. Clone size appears in some rows only: once, few, many, or a class for an expanded clone.

TRBJ2-1 TRBD2 TRBV28 - CATETSGTYNEQFF TGTGCCACCGAAACTAGCGGGACCTACAATGAGCAGTTCTTC
TRBJ2-1 TRBD2 TRBV6-1 - CASSDRIAGGNEQFF TGTGCCAGCAGTGATCGAATAGCGGGAGGGAATGAGCAGTTCTTC
TRBJ2-3 TRBD1 TRBV27 - CASSSRFPGQSYIDTQYF TGTGCCAGCAGTTCCCGTTTCCCGGGACAGTCATATATAGATACGCAGTATTTT
TRBJ2-5 TRBD1 TRBV7-6 - CASSPRGRQETQYF TGTGCCAGCAGCCCCAGGGGGCGCCAGGAGACCCAGTACTTC
TRBJ2-7 - TRBV5-8 once CASTRQPIAEFSYEQYF TGTGCCAGCACCCGTCAACCTATAGCGGAGTTCAGCTACGAGCAGTACTTC
TRBJ1-3 - TRBV4-3 - CASSQARWGPSGNTIYF TGCGCCAGCAGCCAAGCCCGGTGGGGCCCCTCTGGAAACACCATATATTTT
TRBJ2-1 TRBD2 TRBV7-9 - CASSNVAGGPRNEQFF TGTGCCAGCAGCAATGTAGCGGGAGGGCCACGGAATGAGCAGTTCTTC
TRBJ2-6 - TRBV19 once CASSIGGGLSGANVLTF TGTGCCAGTAGTATAGGGGGGGGGCTCTCTGGGGCCAACGTCCTGACTTTC
TRBJ2-6 - TRBV18 - CASSLSQGGAGANVLTF TGTGCCAGCTCACTCTCCCAGGGAGGAGCTGGGGCCAACGTCCTGACTTTC
TRBJ2-7 - TRBV5-4 - CASSSYLIPYEQYF TGTGCCAGCAGCTCCTACCTGATACCCTACGAGCAGTACTTC